This TCR beta chain was captured by sequencing in a study of control samples from healthy donors and cancer patients. Only in-frame clones appear in the TCRdb table, and some are missing; sequencing was by immunoSEQ multiplex PCR. The repertoire holds 150,000 or so clones, with about 94% as singletons. This clone has only one observation. This CDR3 is built from 15 residues. Trimming pared 4 bases from V and 4 bases from J, leaving 16 bases between. The germline gives CDR1 SGHTA, CDR2 FQGNSA. The receptor's source is a man in his forties in good health. The rearrangement joins TRBV7-2 to TRBJ1-1; possible D gene TRBD1, 6 bases. Material for sequencing was blood. The CDR3 loop is CASSSFWGGTTEAFF. The CDR3, as DNA: TGTGCCAGCAGCTCCTTCTGGGGGGGCACCACTGAAGCTTTCTTT.